The next 28 T cell receptor beta chains were all read from a single sample in a study of CD4 T cells in relation to SARS-CoV-2 and coronaviruses. These receptors are not linked to any known antigen. The repertoire was sequenced with immunoSEQ multiplex PCR; TCRdb's copy has only in-frame clones and lacks some. Found here are 20,000 to 25,000 clones, around 76% of them singletons; the top ten hold about an eighth. Before the COVID-19 pandemic, during about 2011-2019, CD4+ T cells were taken from unexposed donors. After ten to eleven days of culture, CD4+ T cells were isolated. The sample taken for sequencing was CD4+ T cells from PBMCs, cultured in vitro. The receptors originated from a human donor in good health.

The genes are TRBV30 and TRBJ2-3, with D uncertain. Looked up from germline, CDR1 is GTSNPN and CDR2 is SVGIG (reference sequence). This CDR3 contains 12 residues. The germline V and J ends were trimmed by 8 bases and 1 base, with 10 bases remaining between them. CDR3 sequence (DNA): TGTGCCCACACGGCGGGCACAGATACGCAGTATTTT. Its protein is CAHTAGTDTQYF. The complete variable domain, with remaining parts taken from reference TRBV30 and TRBJ2-3, reads SQTIHQWPATLVQPVGSPLSLECTVEGTSNPNLYWYRQAAGRGLQLLFYSVGIGQISSEVPQNLSASRPQDRQFILSSKKLLLSDSGFYLCAHTAGTDTQYFGPGTRLTVL.

The chain uses TRBV5-5 and TRBJ1-2, with D perhaps TRBD1 (5 bases). Germline loops: CDR1 SGHKS, CDR2 YYEKEE (reference sequence). This CDR3 contains 16 residues. V lost 1 base to trimming and J lost 1 base, with 14 bases between them. The CDR3, as DNA: TGTGCCAGCAGCTTGCCCAGGGTCGGGGTTAACTATGGCTACACCTTC. This translates into CASSLPRVGVNYGYTF.

In its sample, this clone was seen once. V gene TRBV10-3 combines with J gene TRBJ1-5; TRBD1 agrees at 7 bases. Germline CDR1 reads ENHRY; CDR2 reads SYGVKD. The CDR3 is made up of 13 amino acids. V was pared by 6 bases and J by 8 bases, with 7 bases of the junction left unmatched. In nucleotides, the CDR3 is TGTGCCATCAGAGACAGGGCTTCGGAGCCCCAGCATTTT. It encodes CAIRDRASEPQHF.

This chain joins TRBV4-2 and TRBJ1-1, with D possibly being TRBD1 (6 bases). The germline gives CDR1 LGHNA, CDR2 YNFKEQ. V was shortened by 3 bases and J by 5 bases, with 10 bases between the two germline ends. The CDR3 is 13 amino acids. CDR3 nucleotide sequence: TGTGCCAGCAGCCAGGCAGGGGTGACTGAAGCTTTCTTT. It codes for CASSQAGVTEAFF.

This clone was counted only a few times. The rearrangement joins TRBV11-2 to TRBJ2-1, with D possibly TRBD2 on 6 matching bases. Germline lookup yields CDR1 SGHAT and CDR2 FQNNGV. Between the trimmed V and J ends, which lost 7 bases and 1 base, there was a span of 11 bases. The CDR3 totals 14 residues. CDR3 coding DNA: TGTGCCAGCAACGAAGCGGGTTCCTACAATGAGCAGTTCTTC. The encoded protein is CASNEAGSYNEQFF. Looking up the rest from reference TRBV11-2 and TRBJ2-1 gives the full variable domain: EAGVAQSPRYKIIEKRQSVAFWCNPISGHATLYWYQQILGQGPKLLIQFQNNGVVDDSQLPKDRFSAERLKGVDSTLKIQPAKLEDSAVYLCASNEAGSYNEQFFGPGTRLTVL.

The V gene is TRBV29-1, the J gene TRBJ2-7; TRBD1 might be the D (6 bases). V lost 7 bases, J lost 6 bases, and 19 bases lay in between. The CDR3 runs 13 residues. The V gene's germline CDR1 is SQVTM and CDR2 ANQGSEA. The CDR3 sequence: CSAVRGPRGEQYF. The CDR3 DNA sequence: TGCAGCGCTGTCCGCGGACCCAGGGGCGAGCAGTACTTC.

CDR3 protein: CASSSRTTIQGFEQYF. In DNA, the CDR3 is TGTGCCAGCAGCTCCCGAACTACAATACAGGGCTTCGAGCAGTACTTC. The chain carries TRBV7-9 and TRBJ2-7; maybe TRBD1 (6 bases). From germline, CDR1 is SEHNR and CDR2 FQNEAQ (reference sequence). Between the trimmed V and J ends, which lost 4 bases and 6 bases, there was a span of 22 bases. The CDR3 is 16 amino acids.

V is TRBV5-6 and J is TRBJ1-4; D unclear. Germline V gene data show CDR1 as SGHDT and CDR2 as YYEEEE. The germline V and J ends were trimmed by 0 bases and 5 bases, with 11 bases remaining between them. The CDR3 is made up of 15 amino acids. The CDR3 loop reads CASSLASQANEKLFF. Here the CDR3 DNA reads TGTGCCAGCAGCTTGGCTTCGCAGGCCAATGAAAAACTGTTTTTT.

The chain has TRBV7-9 and TRBJ1-1; D remains ambiguous. Between the trimmed V and J ends, which lost 4 bases and 2 bases, there was a span of 23 bases. Germline V CDR1 and CDR2: SEHNR, FQNEAQ (reference sequence). The CDR3 spans 18 residues. CDR3 protein: CASSSPAGRRWSNTEAFF. The CDR3 DNA reads as TGTGCCAGCAGCTCACCGGCCGGGAGGAGGTGGTCCAACACTGAAGCTTTCTTT.

In nucleotides, the CDR3 is TGTGCCAGCAGTGCCGCACTAAGGGTTAGCGGGAGGTCGGAGACCCAGTACTTC. It codes for CASSAALRVSGRSETQYF. V is TRBV6-4 and J is TRBJ2-5; 10 nucleotides align to TRBD2. J lost 5 bases, V lost 4 bases, and 16 bases had no gene match. This CDR3 spans 18 amino acids. Germline assignment: CDR1 MRHNA and CDR2 SNTAGT.

The chain uses TRBV6-1 and TRBJ2-5; 7 positions match TRBD1. The germline V gene has CDR1 MNHNS and CDR2 SASEGT. After removal of 3 bases from V and 5 bases from J, the junction contained 6 bases not matched to a gene. The CDR3 has 14 amino acids. The CDR3 nucleotides are TGTGCCAGCAGTGACAGGGGGTTGTTTGAGACCCAGTACTTC. This gives the protein CASSDRGLFETQYF.

This clone was recorded a few times. The CDR3 DNA follows: TGTGCCAGCAGTTACTCGCGTGCGGACACAGATACGCAGTATTTT. It codes for CASSYSRADTDTQYF. The chain uses TRBV6-5 and TRBJ2-3; D call uncertain. The germline V gene has CDR1 MNHEY and CDR2 SVGAGI. The CDR3 has 15 residues. With 0 bases removed from V and 2 bases from J, the gap between germline ends came to 9 bases.

The chain carries TRBV12-3 or TRBV12-4 and TRBJ2-7; 7 bases match TRBD2. V lost 4 bases and J lost 2; bases outside the gene matches: 2. This CDR3 comprises 13 residues. CDR3 sequence: CASSSSGTYEQYF. The CDR3 region has the DNA TGTGCCAGCAGTTCAAGCGGGACCTACGAGCAGTACTTC.

This rearrangement joins TRBV14 to TRBJ1-1, with no clear D. CDR1 and CDR2 (germline): SGHDN, FVKESK. The CDR3 is 13 amino acids. Between the trimmed V and J ends, which lost 1 base and 1 base, there was a span of 4 bases. DNA of the CDR3: TGTGCCAGCAGCCAAGCCCCGAACACTGAAGCTTTCTTT. This sequence encodes CASSQAPNTEAFF. The entire variable domain, with the rest obtained from reference TRBV14 and TRBJ1-1, is as follows: EAGVTQFPSHSVIEKGQTVTLRCDPISGHDNLYWYRRVMGKEIKFLLHFVKESKQDESGMPNNRFLAERTGGTYSTLKVQPAELEDSGVYFCASSQAPNTEAFFGQGTRLTVV.

The chain has TRBV4-1 and TRBJ1-1; D not certain. Germline assignment: CDR1 MGHRA and CDR2 YSYEKL. Trimming took off 0 bases at V and 2 bases at J, with 10 bases between the two ends. The CDR3 is made up of 15 amino acids. CDR3 DNA: TGCGCCAGCAGCCAAGAAGTAGGGTTCAACACTGAAGCTTTCTTT. This gives the protein CASSQEVGFNTEAFF.

This rearrangement joins TRBV19 to TRBJ1-3, with unresolved D. The V gene lost 4 bases and the J gene lost 0 bases, with 10 bases spanning the gap. Germline V lookup: CDR1 LNHDA, CDR2 SQIVND (reference sequence). CDR3 length: 15 residues. CDR3 sequence reads: CASSTDGYSGNTIYF. CDR3 nucleotides: TGTGCCAGTAGTACGGACGGTTACTCTGGAAACACCATATATTTT.

DNA for the CDR3: TGTGCCAGCAGTGAACGTACAGGGGGCTCTGGAAACACCATATATTTT. Translation gives CASSERTGGSGNTIYF. The chain uses TRBV6-1 and TRBJ1-3, with 8 bases fitting TRBD1. The germline gives CDR1 MNHNS, CDR2 SASEGT. The V gene end was trimmed by 2 bases and the J gene end by 0 bases; junction bases not matched to a gene: 3. CDR3 size: 16 residues.

V and J are TRBV24-1 and TRBJ2-1; 8 positions match TRBD2. This CDR3 region has 22 residues. V lost 0 bases to trimming and J lost 0 bases; unmatched junction nucleotides: 18. In germline, CDR1 is KGHDR, CDR2 SFDVKD. The CDR3 sequence is CATSDLKTGQLAGGYSYNEQFF. In DNA form, the CDR3 reads TGTGCCACCAGTGATTTGAAGACGGGACAACTTGCGGGGGGATACTCCTACAATGAGCAGTTCTTC.

A few counts support this clone. The rearrangement uses TRBV29-1 and TRBJ1-2; 7 bases line up with TRBD1. Germline trimming cut 7 bases from V and 4 bases from J; bases unmatched to any gene: 12. This CDR3 is built from 14 residues. Germline lookup yields CDR1 SQVTM and CDR2 ANQGSEA. The CDR3 here is CSASLQGDTYGYTF. CDR3 sequence (DNA): TGCAGCGCTTCACTCCAGGGGGATACCTATGGCTACACCTTC.

This clone appeared a few times. V gene TRBV9 combines with J gene TRBJ2-7; 10 bases line up with TRBD2. There are 15 residues in the CDR3. The junction had 5 bases not matched to a gene; V was cut back by 0 bases and J by 5 bases. The germline V gene has CDR1 SGDLS and CDR2 YYNGEE. The CDR3 region has the DNA TGTGCCAGCAGCGTAGGGGGGACTAGCGCCAACGAGCAGTACTTC. This sequence encodes CASSVGGTSANEQYF.

The V and J genes are TRBV6-5 and TRBJ1-2, with TRBD1 matching 7 bases. J was trimmed by 0 bases and V by 7 bases; bases with no gene match: 8. This CDR3 contains 15 residues. Germline V lookup: CDR1 MNHEY, CDR2 SVGAGI. This CDR3 reads CASNAGTAANYGYTF. The CDR3 DNA sequence: TGTGCCAGCAACGCCGGGACAGCAGCTAACTATGGCTACACCTTC.

There are a few counts of this clone. The V gene is TRBV12-3 or TRBV12-4, the J gene TRBJ2-7; D not certain. This CDR3 is built from 11 residues. V was shortened by 3 bases and J by 4 bases, with 4 bases between the two germline ends. The CDR3 nucleotides are TGTGCCAGCAGTTTCCAGTACGAGCAGTACTTC. This translates into CASSFQYEQYF.

V and J are TRBV3-1 (or the pseudogene TRBV3-2) and TRBJ2-1; a weak D match, TRBD1 (5 bases). The germline V gene has CDR1 LGHDT and CDR2 YNNKEL (reference sequence). The CDR3 consists of 13 residues. Trimming took 2 bases from V and 9 from J, leaving 11 bases between them. The CDR3 nucleotides read TGTGCCAGCAGCCAATTAATCCAGGGTGAGCAGTTCTTC. Translated: CASSQLIQGEQFF.

This clone qualifies as large (0.1 to 1%). This chain links TRBV7-2 with TRBJ1-5; possible D gene TRBD1, 6 bases. The CDR3 is made up of 15 amino acids. V was shortened by 1 base and J by 5 bases, with 12 bases between the two germline ends. From germline, CDR1 is SGHTA and CDR2 FQGNSA. The DNA for the CDR3 is TGTGCCAGCAGCTTAGTGGACAGAGGAGATCAGCCCCAGCATTTT. It encodes CASSLVDRGDQPQHF.

CDR3 region: CASRRSSGNTIYF. The CDR3, as DNA: TGTGCCAGCAGACGGAGCTCTGGAAACACCATATATTTT. V and J are TRBV12-3 or TRBV12-4 and TRBJ1-3; D is undetermined. Trimming pared 6 bases from V and 0 bases from J, leaving 6 bases between. The CDR3 is 13 amino acids.

Turning to this clone: Other DNA sequences from this sample encode an identical CDR3 as well. The J gene is TRBJ1-6, the V gene TRBV7-2; no reliable D call. Trimming stripped 1 base from V and 7 bases from J, with 8 bases between. Germline loops: CDR1 SGHTA, CDR2 FQGNSA. The CDR3 runs to 14 residues. The CDR3 sequence: CASSLGTDNSPLHF. The CDR3 nucleotides read TGTGCCAGCAGCTTAGGGACGGACAATTCACCCCTCCACTTT.

The chain carries TRBV29-1 and TRBJ2-6, with D possibly being TRBD1 (6 bases). The V gene lost 7 bases and the J gene lost 2 bases, with 12 bases spanning the gap. The CDR3 loop spans 14 amino acids. CDR1 is SQVTM, CDR2 ANQGSEA, per germline. CDR3 residues: CSAIQGTGANVLTF. The CDR3 DNA sequence: TGCAGCGCGATACAGGGTACTGGGGCCAACGTCCTGACTTTC.

The rearrangement uses TRBV4-2 and TRBJ1-5, with a weak D call TRBD1 (6 bases). Trimming stripped 3 bases from V and 5 bases from J, with 14 bases between. The CDR3 runs 15 residues. The V gene's germline CDR1 is LGHNA and CDR2 YNFKEQ. The chain's CDR3 is CASSQDSQFDQPQHF. In DNA form, the CDR3 reads TGTGCCAGCAGCCAGGACAGCCAATTTGATCAGCCCCAGCATTTT.